The clone carrying this TCR beta chain was counted a few times. Its antigen remains unknown. This sample is part of a study of response to subunit inactivated influenza vaccine. The study's findings and limits: Seasonal influenza vaccination, on each occasion, was suggested by the authors to recruit few new T cells.

MiXCR was run by TCRdb on the RT-PCR reads, yielding one entry per CDR3 protein. The sample has roughly 760,000 distinct CDR3 sequences; 21% are singletons. The CDR3 sequence is 17 residues long. V was shortened by 7 bases and J by 0 bases, with 19 bases between the two germline ends. CDR1 MNHEY and CDR2 SVGEGT come from the germline V gene. Sequenced here: PBMCs from blood, sampled around 5 days after vaccination. The genes are TRBV6-2 or TRBV6-3 and TRBJ2-4, with D hard to call. The sequence derives from a man in his fifties who received an inactivated influenza vaccine. The CDR3 nucleotides read TGTGCCAGCAACGCGGCCAAAACTTCGATAGCCAAAAACATTCAGTACTTC. Amino acid sequence: CASNAAKTSIAKNIQYF.